Listed here is a single T cell receptor beta chain. This clonotype was picked up a small number of times. No cognate antigen has been identified for it. Base qualities are not recorded, but no much larger clone differs from it by a single base. This entry belongs to a study of T cell repertoires in aging, cancer and after chemotherapy (dated by TCRdb to between 2018 and 2021). General notes on the study: Six donor age groups were covered, ranging from 30 or younger up to 70 or older, and each group contained at least three individuals. The study profiled peripheral blood TCR beta repertoires from healthy donors and cancer patients to examine immunoaging and T cell reconstitution after chemotherapy. Alongside fewer than 100 healthy donors serving as a reference group, the cohort included 200 to 250 cancer patients, of whom more than 90 had hematological cancers and about 130 had solid cancers. In the solid tumor group, the paired samples taken before and after chemotherapy came from patients with brain tumors (glioblastoma) who were receiving therapy based on temozolomide. The full dataset contained roughly 8.8 million TCR reads. Results the study describes overall, beyond this receptor: In healthy donors, the drop in TCR diversity with age came mainly from a loss of richness, whereas in cancer patients a loss of evenness also played a part. An increase in median generation probability over the chemotherapy interval was observed in both cancer cohorts, suggesting that the repertoire was reconstituted through rebound thymic output. Compared with age-matched healthy donors, untreated patients with either hematological or solid cancers had significantly lower TCR diversity in the blood along with higher clonality. According to the authors, the repertoire data do not allow conclusions to be drawn about immunological memory after chemotherapy.

Using a mixed TRB-A/B primer pool, multiplex touch-down PCR amplified rearranged TRB sequences covering the V, D and J segments. Illumina adapters and sample indices were added to the amplicons in two consecutive PCR reactions performed with Phusion HS II polymerase. Amplicons were gel-purified with the NucleoSpin Gel and PCR Clean-up kit, then checked with Qubit and an Agilent 2100 Bioanalyzer. Sequencing of the libraries was done on an Illumina MiSeq with paired-end, single-indexed 600-cycle runs. The original methods were these. Processing of the TRB sequences was carried out with MiXCR versions 2.12 and 3.0.5. Each unique CDR3 nucleotide sequence was treated as one clone, and only productive sequences with two or more reads were kept. Shannon diversity, evenness, clonality (one minus evenness), and alpha-parameterized diversity profiles from alpha 0 to 5 were included as repertoire metrics. Generation probabilities of clones in paired pre- and post-chemotherapy samples were computed with the IGoR algorithm. TCRdb reworked the public reads: Q25 trimming with fastp, MiXCR clone assembly, productive beta chains retained. Here each entry gathers all rows of one CDR3 protein and keeps the most common genes and DNA. TCRdb's processing, not the study's, gives the V and J calls here. The sample table records about 2,500 distinct CDR3 sequences; more than 50% of these occur just once. The ten largest clones take up roughly 4.5% of the sample.

At the junction V is shortened by 6 bases and J by 5 bases; bases outside the gene matches: 10. Taken from the germline V gene (reference sequence), the CDR1 and CDR2 loops are MNHEY and SMNVEV. Reading from cysteine to phenylalanine, the CDR3 counts 15 amino acids. CDR3 DNA is the only sequence kept; it has 45 bases, read in frame from the first base. TCR beta rearrangements were amplified from genomic DNA extracted from peripheral blood rather than from sorted cells or RNA. The source of this sequence is a human donor with a solid tumor. The chain is encoded by TRBV27 joined to TRBJ1-5; 7 middle bases align to TRBD1. Sequencing was carried out using blood. CDR3 reads: CASRSLRDSYQPQHF. Here is the DNA: TGTGCCAGCAGATCACTCCGGGACAGTTATCAGCCCCAGCATTTT.